These 8 T cell receptor beta chains were all obtained from the same sample, sequenced in a study of patients and donors after allogeneic stem cell transplantation. In TCRdb, the RT-PCR reads were re-called with MiXCR into one record per CDR3 protein. The top ten clones hold around 3.3% of a sample with around 150,000 distinct CDR3 sequences, over 25% of them seen once. The sequenced material came from blood, either unsorted or a sorted T cell fraction (not recorded which). The receptors originated from a human donor who was either an allogeneic HSCT recipient or a stem cell or donor lymphocyte infusion donor (not recorded which). It is not recorded whose cells these are; they may come from a transplant donor.

This clonotype has just a few counts. The V and J genes are TRBV29-1 and TRBJ1-1, with 7 nucleotides matching TRBD1. This CDR3 region has 11 residues. Trimming at V came to 7 bases and at J to 6 bases, leaving 5 bases not matched to a gene. CDR1 is SQVTM, CDR2 ANQGSEA, per germline. CDR3 nucleotides: TGCAGCGCCCGGACAGGTCCTGAAGCTTTCTTT. This sequence encodes CSARTGPEAFF.

This chain uses TRBV6-5 with TRBJ1-2; 8 nucleotides match TRBD1. The CDR3 length is 15 residues. Looked up from germline, CDR1 is MNHEY and CDR2 is SVGAGI. Unmatched junction bases numbered 12, after V lost 4 bases and J lost 8 bases. The CDR3 nucleotides read TGTGCCAGCAGTTCCGATATGACAGGGGCAGTGGGCTACACCTTC. As protein: CASSSDMTGAVGYTF.

This chain links TRBV28 with TRBJ1-4, with D maybe TRBD1 (5 bases). Trimming removed 2 bases at V and 8 bases at J, with 12 bases between. The CDR3 is 14 residues long. Germline loops: CDR1 MDHEN, CDR2 SYDVKM. The CDR3 sequence is CASSLEGNGEKLFF. The CDR3 DNA reads TGTGCCAGCAGTTTAGAGGGGAATGGGGAAAAACTGTTTTTT. Using reference TRBV28 and TRBJ1-4 for the parts outside the CDR3, the full variable domain is DVKVTQSSRYLVKRTGEKVFLECVQDMDHENMFWYRQDPGLGLRLIYFSYDVKMKEKGDIPEGYSVSREKKERFSLILESASTNQTSMYLCASSLEGNGEKLFFGSGTQLSVL.

The chain recombines TRBV10-3 with TRBJ2-1; 12 bases fit TRBD2. CDR3 length: 18 residues. With 1 base clipped from V and 3 bases from J, the junction kept 7 bases outside the gene matches. Germline CDR1 is ENHRY and CDR2 is SYGVKD. This CDR3 is CAISEYLAGGSIYNEQFF. CDR3 coding DNA: TGTGCCATCAGTGAGTACCTAGCGGGAGGGAGTATCTACAATGAGCAGTTCTTC.

This clonotype has a count of ten or more. The V gene is TRBV10-3, the J gene TRBJ2-4; TRBD1 matches at 7 bases. CDR1 is ENHRY, CDR2 SYGVKD, per germline. This CDR3 has 14 residues. V dropped 2 bases and J dropped 6; count of bases not matched to a gene: 4. CDR3 nucleotide sequence: TGTGCCATCAGTGAGACAGGGGACGCAAACATTCAGTACTTC. It is translated as CAISETGDANIQYF.

The V gene is TRBV20-1, the J gene TRBJ2-7; D may correspond to TRBD1 or TRBD2 (5 bases each). The V gene's germline CDR1 is DFQATT and CDR2 SNEGSKA (reference sequence). V shed 6 bases and J shed 5 bases, with 20 bases lying between them. This CDR3 comprises 14 residues. CDR3 sequence reads: CSALIGTLPNEQYF. The DNA for the CDR3 is TGCAGTGCGCTAATCGGGACCCTACCCAACGAGCAGTACTTC.

The table lists this clonotype with a few counts. The chain recombines TRBV18 with TRBJ2-7, with D maybe TRBD2 (5 bases). With 3 bases removed from V and 5 bases from J, the gap between germline ends came to 20 bases. The CDR3 runs 16 residues. Germline assignment: CDR1 KGHSH and CDR2 LQKENI. The CDR3 loop reads CASSPRRTGPSDEQYF. In DNA form, the CDR3 reads TGTGCCAGCTCACCCCGAAGGACTGGGCCCTCAGACGAGCAGTACTTC.

The rearrangement uses TRBV30 and TRBJ2-4, with a possible D match to TRBD1 (6 bases). V gave up 4 bases and J gave up 2 bases, with 15 bases separating them. From germline, CDR1 is GTSNPN and CDR2 SVGIG (reference sequence). The CDR3 loop spans 15 amino acids. The CDR3, as DNA: TGTGCCTGGAAACAGGGCTGGGGTACCAAAAACATTCAGTACTTC. Its protein is CAWKQGWGTKNIQYF.